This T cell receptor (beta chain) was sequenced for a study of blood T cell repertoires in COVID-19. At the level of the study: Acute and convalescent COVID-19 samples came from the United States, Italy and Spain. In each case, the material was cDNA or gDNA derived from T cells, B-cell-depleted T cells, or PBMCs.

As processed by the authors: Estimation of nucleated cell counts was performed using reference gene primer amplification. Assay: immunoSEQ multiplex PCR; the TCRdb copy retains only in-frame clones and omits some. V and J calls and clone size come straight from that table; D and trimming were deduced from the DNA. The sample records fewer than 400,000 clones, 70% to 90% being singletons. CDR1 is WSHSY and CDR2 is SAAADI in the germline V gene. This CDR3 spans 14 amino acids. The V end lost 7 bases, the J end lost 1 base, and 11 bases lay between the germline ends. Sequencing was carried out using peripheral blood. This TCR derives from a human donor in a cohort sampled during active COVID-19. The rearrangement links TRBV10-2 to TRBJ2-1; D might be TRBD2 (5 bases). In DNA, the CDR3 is TGCGCCAGCATCCCTGGGGAGTCCTACAATGAGCAGTTCTTC. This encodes CASIPGESYNEQFF.